The 18 T cell receptor beta chains below come from one sample, sequenced in a study of cytomegalovirus exposure and HLA in healthy donors. The PCR contained 60 Vbeta and 13 Jbeta primers. Produced via immunoSEQ multiplex PCR; TCRdb's table is partial and in-frame only. The table records about 130,000 clones, approximately 62% of them present only once. The specimen sequenced was PBMCs. The receptor set was obtained from a human donor in good health.

Turning to this clone: An end of the junction differs from the germline gene, which may be a read error. The sample holds other DNA sequences that translate to the same CDR3. The CDR3 loop reads CASSFNRDSNTGELFF. For the CDR3, the DNA is TGTGCTAGCAGCTTTAATCGGGACTCGAACACCGGGGAGCTGTTTTTT. The chain uses TRBV5-4 and TRBJ2-2; D perhaps matches TRBD2 (6 bases). CDR1 and CDR2 (germline): SGHNT, YYREEE (reference sequence). The CDR3 sequence is 16 residues long.

V gene TRBV2 combines with J gene TRBJ2-7; TRBD1 matches at 9 bases. Per germline, CDR1 SNHLY and CDR2 FYNNEI. After removal of 6 bases from V and 4 bases from J, the junction contained 7 bases not matched to a gene. The CDR3 is made up of 14 amino acids. The CDR3: CASRKDRGPYEQYF. The CDR3 DNA follows: TGTGCCAGCAGGAAGGACAGGGGTCCGTACGAGCAGTACTTC. The full variable domain, its missing parts supplied by reference TRBV2 and TRBJ2-7, is EPEVTQTPSHQVTQMGQEVILRCVPISNHLYFYWYRQILGQKVEFLVSFYNNEISEKSEIFDDQFSVERPDGSNFTLKIRSTKLEDSAMYFCASRKDRGPYEQYFGPGTRLTVT.

The V gene is TRBV2, the J gene TRBJ2-2, with TRBD2 as a possible D gene (5 bases). The ends were cut back, 4 bases at V and 7 bases at J, with 10 bases in the middle. CDR1 and CDR2 (germline): SNHLY, FYNNEI. The CDR3 is 13 amino acids. CDR3 DNA: TGTGCCAGCAGTGGGGGTGCGGGCGGGGAGCTGTTTTTT. Translating it yields CASSGGAGGELFF.

The genes are TRBV29-1 and TRBJ2-5; a weak D match, TRBD1 (6 bases). CDR1 and CDR2 (germline): SQVTM, ANQGSEA. CDR3 length equals 13 residues. Trimming removed 4 bases from V and 5 bases from J, with 14 bases in between. The CDR3 nucleotides are TGCAGCGTTGTCCAGGGGTCGGGCGAGACCCAGTACTTC. It yields the protein CSVVQGSGETQYF.

The chain recombines TRBV5-1 with TRBJ1-3, with a tentative D call TRBD1 (6 bases). Germline assignment: CDR1 SGHRS and CDR2 YFSETQ. Trimming cost V 0 bases and J 8 bases, with 12 bases left between them. This CDR3 has 14 amino acids. CDR3 in amino acids: CASSLGPGVDTIYF. As DNA, the CDR3 is TGCGCCAGCAGCTTGGGTCCAGGGGTAGACACCATATATTTT. The variable domain in full, completed from reference TRBV5-1 and TRBJ1-3, reads KAGVTQTPRYLIKTRGQQVTLSCSPISGHRSVSWYQQTPGQGLQFLFEYFSETQRNKGNFPGRFSGRQFSNSRSEMNVSTLELGDSALYLCASSLGPGVDTIYFGEGSWLTVV.

This clone was observed a handful of times. The V call is TRBV28, the J call TRBJ2-7; TRBD1 matches 8 bases. From germline, CDR1 is MDHEN and CDR2 SYDVKM. CDR3 length: 16 amino acids. Trimming took 5 bases from V and 6 from J; bases not matched to a gene: 15. The CDR3 bases are TGTGCCAGCAGTCTTCTCCCTGGGGCAGGGGGCAGCGAGCAGTACTTC. The encoded protein is CASSLLPGAGGSEQYF.

The genes are TRBV18 and TRBJ2-5; unclear D gene. CDR3 size: 13 residues. Trimming left V 0 bases short and J 4 bases short, with 6 bases between. The germline gives CDR1 KGHSH, CDR2 LQKENI. The CDR3: CASSPPVVETQYF. The CDR3 coding sequence is TGTGCCAGCTCACCACCTGTAGTAGAGACCCAGTACTTC. The variable domain in full, completed from reference TRBV18 and TRBJ2-5, reads NAGVMQNPRHLVRRRGQEARLRCSPMKGHSHVYWYRQLPEEGLKFMVYLQKENIIDESGMPKERFSAEFPKEGPSILRIQQVVRGDSAAYFCASSPPVVETQYFGPGTRLLVL.

The chain uses TRBV18 and TRBJ2-7; no clear D gene. V gave up 3 bases and J gave up 1 base, with 10 bases separating them. Germline lookup yields CDR1 KGHSH and CDR2 LQKENI. The CDR3 runs 14 residues. CDR3 region: CASSPSLESYEQYF. The CDR3 coding sequence is TGTGCCAGCTCACCCAGTCTAGAATCCTACGAGCAGTACTTC.

This chain connects TRBV4-1 to TRBJ1-2, with unresolved D. Trimming took off 0 bases at V and 3 bases at J, with 11 bases between the two ends. Germline lookup yields CDR1 MGHRA and CDR2 YSYEKL. This CDR3 has 15 residues. The CDR3 DNA follows: TGCGCCAGCAGCCAAGAAATGAACAGACACTATGGCTACACCTTC. Encoded protein: CASSQEMNRHYGYTF.

This chain connects TRBV28 to TRBJ2-7, with TRBD2 as a possible D gene (6 bases). There are 15 residues in the CDR3. Germline values: CDR1 MDHEN, CDR2 SYDVKM. With 2 bases removed from V and 3 bases from J, the gap between germline ends came to 14 bases. CDR3 region: CASSLDGAGLYEQYF. Here the CDR3 DNA reads TGTGCCAGCAGTTTAGACGGCGCGGGACTCTACGAGCAGTACTTC.

This rearrangement joins TRBV28 to TRBJ2-2; possible D gene TRBD2, 5 bases. The germline CDR1 and CDR2 sequences are MDHEN and SYDVKM. The CDR3 loop spans 13 amino acids. V lost 8 bases, J lost 2 bases, and 9 bases lay in between. As DNA, the CDR3 is TGTGCCAGCGCTACGGGAAACACCGGGGAGCTGTTTTTT. Its translation: CASATGNTGELFF.

The chain carries TRBV5-1 and TRBJ2-4; 9 bases agree with TRBD2. Germline loops: CDR1 SGHRS, CDR2 YFSETQ. This CDR3 region has 16 residues. V shed 0 bases and J 4 bases; nucleotides not matched to a gene: 5. In DNA form, the CDR3 reads TGCGCCAGCAGCTTGGCCTCTAGCGGGGATAAAAACATTCAGTACTTC. This translates into CASSLASSGDKNIQYF.

The chain links TRBV9 to TRBJ2-2; D possibly corresponds to TRBD1 (8 bases). The germline V gene encodes CDR1 SGDLS and CDR2 YYNGEE. The V end was cut by 4 bases, the J end by 4 bases, with 17 bases between. The CDR3 runs 16 residues. CDR3 residues: CASSPRTGRVTGELFF. Here the CDR3 DNA reads TGTGCCAGCAGCCCACGGACAGGGAGGGTCACCGGGGAGCTGTTTTTT.

This clone appeared a single time. CDR3 protein: CASSAWGGTDTQYF. Here the CDR3 DNA reads TGTGCCAGCAGTGCCTGGGGGGGCACAGATACGCAGTATTTT. This sequence joins TRBV6-1 and TRBJ2-3; weak D call: TRBD2 (6 bases). Trimming stripped 4 bases from V and 1 base from J, with 9 bases between. The length of the CDR3 is 14 residues. Germline V gene data show CDR1 as MNHNS and CDR2 as SASEGT.

The rearrangement links TRBV2 to TRBJ2-3; 9 positions agree with TRBD2. This CDR3 spans 14 amino acids. The J segment lost 1 base and the V segment lost 6 bases, leaving 2 bases of the junction unmatched. Per the germline V gene, CDR1 is SNHLY and CDR2 is FYNNEI. The CDR3 DNA follows: TGTGCCAGCAGGGTAGCGGGAGGCACAGATACGCAGTATTTT. Amino acids: CASRVAGGTDTQYF.

CDR3 coding DNA: TGTGCCATCAGTGAGCGGGGGGATCGCTACGAGCAGTACTTC. Amino acid sequence: CAISERGDRYEQYF. The chain is built from TRBV10-3 and TRBJ2-7; 7 nucleotides agree with TRBD2. Germline lookup yields CDR1 ENHRY and CDR2 SYGVKD. The CDR3 runs to 14 residues. The J segment lost 3 bases and the V segment lost 2 bases, leaving 4 bases of the junction unmatched.

The table lists this clone with a few counts. The rearrangement links TRBV7-6 to TRBJ2-5; D is possibly TRBD2 (5 bases). The germline V gene has CDR1 SGHVS and CDR2 FNYEAQ. V was pared by 5 bases and J by 5 bases, with 12 bases between. The CDR3 runs to 13 residues. The CDR3: CASSPLRGETQYF. The CDR3 bases are TGTGCCAGCAGCCCCTTACGAGGGGAGACCCAGTACTTC.

The rearrangement uses TRBV5-8 and TRBJ2-1; TRBD2 aligns across 8 bases. The CDR3 consists of 16 residues. The germline V gene has CDR1 SGHTS and CDR2 YDEGEE. Unmatched junction bases numbered 10, after V lost 0 bases and J lost 8 bases. In DNA form, the CDR3 reads TGTGCCAGCAGCTTGGCCGGAGCGGGAGTGGTGGATGAGCAGTTCTTC. It specifies CASSLAGAGVVDEQFF.